This T cell receptor beta chain is from a study of T cells in tuberculosis. Background on the study: IGRA-negative adolescents, IGRA-positive adolescents with latent tuberculosis and adults with active tuberculosis formed this South African cohort. Study-level findings and limits: Selection depended on which cryopreserved specimens were available. Smaller alpha distances in active tuberculosis partly reflected shorter CDR3-alpha lengths.

On average approximately 100,000 T cells per donor were immunosequenced. As to this clone: Antigen: not known.

Some clones are missing from TCRdb's copy, which holds only in-frame ones; the method was immunoSEQ multiplex PCR. The table has approximately 35,000 clones, about 95% seen once. Trimming removed 5 bases from V and 7 bases from J; junction bases left unmatched: 10. Looked up from germline, CDR1 is SGHRS and CDR2 is YFSETQ. The length of the CDR3 is 16 residues. The chain uses TRBV5-1 and TRBJ2-2; 11 bases fit TRBD1. The source of this sequence is a donor aged 5-35 years with latent tuberculosis or without tuberculosis infection. Sequenced material: PBMCs. The CDR3 DNA is TGCGCCAGCAGAATCGCCGGGACAGGGGGAAGCGGGGAGCTGTTTTTT. It translates to CASRIAGTGGSGELFF.